Each of the 21 T cell receptor beta chains below was sequenced from the same sample in a study of read filtering for tumor transcriptome and immune sequencing. From about 0.4 ug of RNA, a library with molecular barcoded alpha/delta and beta/gamma adaptors was made. TCRdb re-analysed the reads in MiXCR, keeping a single row per CDR3 protein. The sample has 65,000 or so distinct CDR3 sequences, roughly 19% seen once. The specimen sequenced was a population of CD138-negative cells sorted from bone marrow. The receptors were sampled from a donor aged 40 or older with multiple myeloma.

This clonotype has a count of ten or more. V gene TRBV20-1 combines with J gene TRBJ2-7, with 7 bases matching TRBD1. Trimming took 1 base from V and 3 from J; bases not matched to a gene: 15. The V gene's germline CDR1 is DFQATT and CDR2 SNEGSKA (reference sequence). The length of the CDR3 is 17 residues. This CDR3 reads CSARGGRTGNFHYEQYF. DNA of the CDR3: TGCAGTGCTAGAGGTGGCCGGACAGGTAATTTTCACTACGAGCAGTACTTC.

This chain joins TRBV12-3 or TRBV12-4 and TRBJ1-1, with D unclear. V lost 7 bases and J lost 5, with 17 bases in between. The CDR3 length is 14 residues. CDR3 nucleotide sequence: TGTGCCAGCACCAAGGTGGGCTACGGTACTGAAGCTTTCTTT. This translates into CASTKVGYGTEAFF.

Only a few counts were recorded for this clonotype. The rearrangement uses TRBV29-1 and TRBJ1-2; no reliable D call. CDR3 length: 14 residues. V was pared by 0 bases and J by 7 bases, with 15 bases between. Germline CDR1 SQVTM, CDR2 ANQGSEA. The CDR3 nucleotides are TGCAGCGTTGAAGATCGCCCAGGCTGGGCTGGCTACACCTTC. It specifies CSVEDRPGWAGYTF. The whole variable domain, filled in from reference TRBV29-1 and TRBJ1-2, reads SAVISQKPSRDICQRGTSLTIQCQVDSQVTMMFWYRQQPGQSLTLIATANQGSEATYESGFVIDKFPISRPNLTFSTLTVSNMSPEDSSIYLCSVEDRPGWAGYTFGSGTRLTVV.

In this sample, this clonotype turned up many times. CDR3 sequence: CASSATSNYGYTF. As DNA, the CDR3 is TGTGCCAGCAGCGCTACCAGTAACTATGGCTACACCTTC. This sequence joins TRBV7-6 and TRBJ1-2; no clear D gene. CDR1 and CDR2 from the germline V gene are SGHVS and FNYEAQ. CDR3 length: 13 residues. Trimming left V 5 bases short and J 1 base short, with 8 bases between.

This clonotype was seen more than once but under ten times. This sequence joins TRBV5-1 and TRBJ1-3, with D uncertain. Germline values: CDR1 SGHRS, CDR2 YFSETQ. The V end was cut by 0 bases, the J end by 0 bases, with 10 bases between. The CDR3 sequence is 16 residues long. The CDR3 reads CASSLAGRSSGNTIYF. In DNA form, the CDR3 reads TGCGCCAGCAGCTTGGCCGGACGAAGCTCTGGAAACACCATATATTTT.

Of note for this clonotype: A much more abundant neighbour one base away suggests this may be a read error. The chain recombines TRBV12-3 or TRBV12-4 with TRBJ2-5; D gene unclear. CDR3 length: 15 amino acids. The CDR3 DNA is TGTGCCAGCGGTTTAGTTGGGTGGTACCAAGAGACCCAGTACTTC. It specifies CASGLVGWYQETQYF.

The sample holds many counts of this clonotype. V gene TRBV11-2 combines with J gene TRBJ2-7; D call uncertain. Trimming left V 3 bases short and J 12 bases short, with 15 bases between. Germline-derived CDR1 and CDR2 are SGHAT and FQNNGV. This CDR3 region has 12 residues. The CDR3 is CASSLSRSPAYF. The CDR3 DNA follows: TGTGCCAGCAGCTTGAGCCGCTCTCCCGCGTACTTC.

About this clonotype itself: The junction departs from the called germline gene at one end, perhaps through a read error. The rearrangement joins TRBV19 to TRBJ1-3, with D uncertain. The CDR3 spans 13 residues. CDR1 is LNHDA and CDR2 is SQIVND in the germline V gene (reference sequence). CDR3 sequence (DNA): TGTGCCAGCCTTACGAACTCTGGAAACACCATATGTTTT. Translating it yields CASLTNSGNTICF.

This clonotype has a count of ten or more. This chain links TRBV6-6 with TRBJ2-5, with 10 bases that match TRBD2. Germline V CDR1 and CDR2: MNHNY, SVGAGI (reference sequence). This CDR3 has 13 residues. After removal of 7 bases from V and 7 bases from J, the junction contained 6 bases not matched to a gene. The CDR3 DNA is TGTGCCAGCATAGCGGGGGGTTTGGTGACCCAGTACTTC. Translating gives CASIAGGLVTQYF.

This chain uses TRBV12-3 or TRBV12-4 with TRBJ1-2; the match to TRBD1 covers 7 bases. This CDR3 region has 13 residues. With 7 bases clipped from V and 7 bases from J, the junction kept 9 bases outside the gene matches. CDR3 in DNA: TGTGCCAGCACGACGGGACAGCCCTTTGGCTACACCTTC. This gives the protein CASTTGQPFGYTF.

This clonotype appeared a few times. The V and J genes are TRBV5-6 and TRBJ2-7, with TRBD2 identical over 11 bases. Looked up from germline, CDR1 is SGHDT and CDR2 is YYEEEE. The CDR3 consists of 18 residues. V shed 5 bases and J 7 bases; nucleotides not matched to a gene: 20. The CDR3 bases are TGTGCCAGCAGTCCACACCCCGTGATAGCGGGAGGGCCCGGGGAGCAGTACTTC. It specifies CASSPHPVIAGGPGEQYF.

The table lists this clonotype with many counts. This chain uses TRBV6-2 or TRBV6-3 with TRBJ1-1; D not resolved. V gave up 8 bases and J gave up 3 bases, with 13 bases separating them. Germline-derived CDR1 and CDR2 are MNHEY and SVGEGT. There are 13 residues in the CDR3. This CDR3 is CASAPTVYTEAFF. CDR3 nucleotide sequence: TGTGCCAGCGCTCCTACAGTATACACTGAAGCTTTCTTT.

This clonotype was detected many times. This chain joins TRBV12-3 or TRBV12-4 and TRBJ2-2; possibly TRBD1 or TRBD2 for D (7 bases each). The CDR3 is 15 amino acids. The V end was cut by 3 bases, the J end by 5 bases, with 13 bases between. CDR3 protein: CASSLRQGGTGELFF. As DNA, the CDR3 is TGTGCCAGCAGTTTGCGACAGGGAGGGACCGGGGAGCTGTTTTTT.

This clonotype was detected ten times or more. V is TRBV7-9 and J is TRBJ2-6; D is ambiguous. This CDR3 is built from 15 residues. The V end was cut by 0 bases, the J end by 2 bases, with 5 bases between. Germline values: CDR1 SEHNR, CDR2 FQNEAQ (reference sequence). The CDR3 DNA reads as TGTGCCAGCAGCTTAGCGGGGACTGGGGCCAACGTCCTGACTTTC. This codes for CASSLAGTGANVLTF.

This clonotype was picked up many times. The V call is TRBV10-3, the J call TRBJ2-3, with no clear D. The germline V gene has CDR1 ENHRY and CDR2 SYGVKD. CDR3 size: 13 residues. V lost 8 bases and J 3 bases, leaving 12 bases between the germline ends. The CDR3 nucleotides read TGTGCCATCTCGCGGAAAATAACAGATACGCAGTATTTT. It specifies CAISRKITDTQYF.

This clonotype was detected ten times or more. The CDR3: CASSLNEGYGYTF. CDR3 bases: TGTGCCAGCAGCTTAAACGAAGGCTATGGCTACACCTTC. The V call is TRBV7-9, the J call TRBJ1-2, with D unclear. V was clipped by 2 bases and J by 4 bases, with 8 bases between them. This CDR3 spans 13 amino acids. CDR1 and CDR2 from the germline V gene are SEHNR and FQNEAQ (reference sequence).

Details on this clonotype: The junction does not match germline at one end; this may be a read error. The chain is built from TRBV5-1 and TRBJ2-2; either TRBD1 or TRBD2 may supply D (5 bases each). This CDR3 contains 14 residues. The germline CDR1 and CDR2 sequences are SGHRS and YFSETQ. The CDR3 nucleotides read TGCGCCAGCAGCTCCGGGACGGGCACCGGGGAGCTGCTTTTT. The encoded protein is CASSSGTGTGELLF.

V usage is TRBV29-1 and J usage is TRBJ2-1; possibly TRBD1 for D (6 bases). This CDR3 has 16 residues. In germline, CDR1 is SQVTM, CDR2 ANQGSEA. Trimming cost V 0 bases and J 1 base, with 13 bases left between them. For the CDR3, the DNA is TGCAGCGTTGAAGACCCGGGACATGGGTCCTACAATGAGCAGTTCTTC. Encoded protein: CSVEDPGHGSYNEQFF.

A word on this clonotype: This may be a read error, as it is one base from a much larger clone. CDR3: CSARERESSGGVQSF. The CDR3 bases are TGCAGTGCTAGAGAAAGGGAGTCTAGCGGGGGTGTGCAGTCCTTC. V and J are TRBV20-1 and TRBJ2-7, with 10 bases aligning to TRBD2. Per germline, CDR1 DFQATT and CDR2 SNEGSKA (reference sequence). The CDR3 is 15 amino acids.

This clonotype was observed at least ten times. The chain couples TRBV5-1 to TRBJ2-7, with 12 bases identical to TRBD2. Germline trimming cut 3 bases from V and 6 bases from J; bases unmatched to any gene: 7. The CDR3 consists of 15 residues. In germline, CDR1 is SGHRS, CDR2 YFSETQ. Here the CDR3 DNA reads TGCGCCAGCAGCTCCTCTAGCGGGGGGGCCTCCGAGCAGTACTTC. This translates into CASSSSSGGASEQYF.

This clonotype appeared many times. The chain recombines TRBV7-2 with TRBJ2-5, with 11 nucleotides matching TRBD2. The CDR3 loop spans 15 amino acids. V trimming: 4 bases; J trimming: 5 bases; junction bases outside the gene matches: 6. Germline loops: CDR1 SGHTA, CDR2 FQGNSA. The CDR3 DNA is TGTGCCAGCAGCTCGCAGACTAGCGGGACGGAGACCCAGTACTTC. Translation gives CASSSQTSGTETQYF.